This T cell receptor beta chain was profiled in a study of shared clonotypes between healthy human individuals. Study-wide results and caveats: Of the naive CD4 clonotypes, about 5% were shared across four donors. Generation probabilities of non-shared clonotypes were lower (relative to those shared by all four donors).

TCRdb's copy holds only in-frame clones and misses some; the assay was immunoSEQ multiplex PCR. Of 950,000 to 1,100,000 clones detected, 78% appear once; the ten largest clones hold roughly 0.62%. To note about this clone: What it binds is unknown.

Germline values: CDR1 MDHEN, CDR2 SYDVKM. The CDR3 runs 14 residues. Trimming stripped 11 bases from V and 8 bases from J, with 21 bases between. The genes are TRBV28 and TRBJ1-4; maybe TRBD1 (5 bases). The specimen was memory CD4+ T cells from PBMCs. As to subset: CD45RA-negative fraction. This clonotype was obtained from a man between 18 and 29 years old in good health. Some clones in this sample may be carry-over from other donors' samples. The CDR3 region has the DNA TGTGCCTGCTACGGGACTTCAGCCCAAGAAAAACTGTTTTTT. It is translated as CACYGTSAQEKLFF.